This entry is about one TCR beta chain. As processed by the authors: Counts of nucleated cells, estimated from reference gene primer amplification, were obtained. Repertoires were generated with immunoSEQ multiplex PCR, while TCRdb's copy carries only in-frame clones and drops some. That table gives V, J and clone size, and the DNA gave D and trimming. Here the sample spans approximately 220,000 clones, about nine tenths being singletons. This sample was taken from a study of blood T cell repertoires in COVID-19. As for the study in general: Donors in the United States, Italy and Spain gave samples during acute or convalescent COVID-19. PBMCs, B-cell-depleted T cells, or T cells provided the cDNA or gDNA that made up the material.

This TCR came from a man in his forties with acute or convalescent COVID-19. The source material was peripheral blood.

The CDR3 region is CASSRTSGRWGETQYF. The DNA for the CDR3 is TGTGCCAGCAGCCGGACTAGCGGGAGGTGGGGGGAGACCCAGTACTTC. The chain joins TRBV5-4 to TRBJ2-5, with 14 bases identical to TRBD2. The CDR3 runs 16 residues. The trim removed 4 bases at V and 5 bases at J, leaving 7 bases unmatched. Germline CDR1 is SGHNT and CDR2 is YYREEE (reference sequence).